The entry below describes one T cell receptor (beta chain). Antigen: not known. The data were obtained in a study of long-term antiretroviral therapy in people with HIV. Points from the study as a whole: Despite increasing after ART, diversity remained lower than that of transplant donor controls. Specimen acquisition occurred between about 2003 and 2018, potentially under older ART regimens. Clones that had undergone expansion before ART dominated the repertoire at all time points.

Version v3.0 of the immunoSEQ assay was performed at survey level. Sequencing set out to capture roughly 35,000-50,000 T-cell genomes per sample. The table came from immunoSEQ multiplex PCR; TCRdb's copy has only in-frame clones and leaves some out. The sample yields about 27,000 clones, more than 80% seen once. CDR1 is MNHEY, CDR2 SVGAGI, per germline. Trimming cost V 0 bases and J 7 bases, with 18 bases left between them. This CDR3 is 16 amino acids long. The material sequenced was unsorted PBMCs, taken 3 years after starting antiretroviral therapy. The chain carries TRBV6-5 and TRBJ1-1; D might be TRBD1 (6 bases). The source of this sequence is a man in his forties with HIV. The CDR3 DNA follows: TGTGCCAGCAGTTACTCACAGGGTAGCCCAATTGTTGAAGCTTTCTTT. Amino acid sequence: CASSYSQGSPIVEAFF.